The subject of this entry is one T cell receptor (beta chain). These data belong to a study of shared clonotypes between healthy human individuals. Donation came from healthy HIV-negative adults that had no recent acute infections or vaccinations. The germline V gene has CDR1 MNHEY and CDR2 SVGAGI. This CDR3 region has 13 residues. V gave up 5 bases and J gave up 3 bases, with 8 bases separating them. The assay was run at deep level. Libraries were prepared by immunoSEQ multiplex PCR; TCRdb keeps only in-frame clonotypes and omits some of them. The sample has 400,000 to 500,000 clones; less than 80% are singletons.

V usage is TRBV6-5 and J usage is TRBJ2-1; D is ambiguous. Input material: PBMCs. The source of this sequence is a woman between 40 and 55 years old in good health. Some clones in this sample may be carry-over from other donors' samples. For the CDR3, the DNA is TGTGCCAGCAGTATGGGTATCTACAATGAGCAGTTCTTC. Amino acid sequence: CASSMGIYNEQFF.